The entry that follows covers one T cell receptor (beta chain) sequence. Assay used: immunoSEQ multiplex PCR; TCRdb lists only in-frame clones, some missing. There are 700,000 or so clones in the sample; approximately 83% occur only once, and around 0.0094% lies in the top ten. This specimen comes from a study of shared T cell receptors in the human thymus. The germline V gene encodes CDR1 SGHVS and CDR2 FQNEAQ. This CDR3 has 14 amino acids. Trimming removed 5 bases at V and 0 bases at J, with 10 bases between. The sample was also linked to a second study, of human thymus T cells. From that paper: Thymic resections from corrective heart surgery supplied the tissue. Across thymic and blood repertoires, the usage of V and J genes appeared to be biased. What related research reported was that thymic repertoires overlapped highly among unrelated individuals.

The gene calls are TRBV7-8 and TRBJ1-1; D may be TRBD1 (6 bases). The TCR comes from a girl less than two years old with a congenital heart defect. Sequencing was done on a sample of thymocytes. CDR3 loop: CASSPDRLNTEAFF. The DNA for the CDR3 is TGTGCCAGCAGCCCGGACAGATTGAACACTGAAGCTTTCTTT.